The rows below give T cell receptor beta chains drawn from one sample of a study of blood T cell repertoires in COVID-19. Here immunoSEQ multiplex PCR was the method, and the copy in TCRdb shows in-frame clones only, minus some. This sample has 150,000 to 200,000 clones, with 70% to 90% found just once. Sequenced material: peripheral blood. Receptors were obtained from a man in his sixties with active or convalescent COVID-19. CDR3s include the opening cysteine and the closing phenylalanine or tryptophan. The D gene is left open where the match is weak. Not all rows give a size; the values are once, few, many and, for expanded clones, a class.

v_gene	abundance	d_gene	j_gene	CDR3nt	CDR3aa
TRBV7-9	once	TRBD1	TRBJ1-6	TGTGCCAGCAGCTTAGTAGGGGGGACAGGGAATTCACCCCTCCACTTT	CASSLVGGTGNSPLHF
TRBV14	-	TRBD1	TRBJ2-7	TGTGCCAGCAGCTCCAACACAGGGGCAAGAACGTACGAGCAGTACTTC	CASSSNTGARTYEQYF
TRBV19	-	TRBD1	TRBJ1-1	TGTGCCAGTAGTATAGTGGGACAGGGGCCGAACACTGAAGCTTTCTTT	CASSIVGQGPNTEAFF
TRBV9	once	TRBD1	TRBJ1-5	TGTGCCAGCAGCGAACAGGGGTTGGGACAGCCCCAGCATTTT	CASSEQGLGQPQHF
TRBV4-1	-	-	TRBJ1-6	TGCGCCAGCAGCCAGGGCCAGCCTGACTCCTATAATTCACCCCTCCACTTT	CASSQGQPDSYNSPLHF
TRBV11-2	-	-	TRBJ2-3	TGTGCCAGCAGCTTGGGGGGGGCCCCCTCAGATACGCAGTATTTT	CASSLGGAPSDTQYF
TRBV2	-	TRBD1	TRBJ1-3	TGTGCCAGCAGTGAACACAGGGGGACTGGAAACACCATATATTTT	CASSEHRGTGNTIYF
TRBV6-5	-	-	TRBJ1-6	TGTGCCAGTTCATCCTCAGGGTCTCGGAATTCACCCCTCCACTTT	CASSSSGSRNSPLHF
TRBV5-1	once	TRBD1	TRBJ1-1	TGCGCCAGCAGCTTGGATGACAGGGTGAACACTGAAGCTTTCTTT	CASSLDDRVNTEAFF
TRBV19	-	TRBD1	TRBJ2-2	TGTGCCAGTAGACCGGGACAGGGAAACACCGGGGAGCTGTTTTTT	CASRPGQGNTGELFF
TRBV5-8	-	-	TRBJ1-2	TGTGCCAGCAGCTGGGGGCATAATGATGGCTACACCTTC	CASSWGHNDGYTF
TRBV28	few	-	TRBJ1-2	TGTGCCAGCAGTACTCTAGGGGGGGCTAACTATGGCTACACCTTC	CASSTLGGANYGYTF
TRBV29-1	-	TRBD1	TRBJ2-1	TGCAGCGGACAGGGCCTGTCTTCCAATGAGCAGTTCTTC	CSGQGLSSNEQFF
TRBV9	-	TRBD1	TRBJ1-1	TGTGCCAGCAGAGGGGACAGAGGTGGAACTGAAGCTTTCTTT	CASRGDRGGTEAFF
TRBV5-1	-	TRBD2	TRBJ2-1	TGCGCCAGCAGCTTGGATACTAGCGGGGGGGCTGAAAAGTTCTTC	CASSLDTSGGAEKFF
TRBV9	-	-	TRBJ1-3	TGTGCCAGCAGCGTAGGCAGGAAGAACAACACCATATATTTT	CASSVGRKNNTIYF
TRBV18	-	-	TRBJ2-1	TGTGCCAGCTCACCTCCTAGCGCCAATGAGCAGTTCTTC	CASSPPSANEQFF
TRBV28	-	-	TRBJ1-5	TGTGCCAGCAGTTTTTCCGTTTCAGGGAGCAATCAGCCCCAGCATTTT	CASSFSVSGSNQPQHF
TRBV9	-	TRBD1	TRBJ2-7	TGTGCCAGCAGTTTATCCGGGACAGGAGCCTACGAGCAGTACTTC	CASSLSGTGAYEQYF
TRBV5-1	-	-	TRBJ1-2	TGCGCCAGCAGCTTGGGCGCGGGGGCGTATGGCTACACCTTC	CASSLGAGAYGYTF
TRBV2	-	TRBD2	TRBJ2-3	TGTGCCAGCAGCGGCCCTAGCGGGGGGGCAGATACGCAGTATTTT	CASSGPSGGADTQYF
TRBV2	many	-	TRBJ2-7	TGTGCCAGCAAGGGCGGGGGCCTCCGACCGCCCCACGAGCAGTACTTC	CASKGGGLRPPHEQYF
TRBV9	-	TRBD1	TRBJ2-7	TGTGCCAGCAGCGGATTCTCCGGGACAGGGAGCTCCTACGAGCAGTACTTC	CASSGFSGTGSSYEQYF
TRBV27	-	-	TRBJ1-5	TGTGCCAGCAGTTTATCGACAAATCAGCCCCAGCATTTT	CASSLSTNQPQHF
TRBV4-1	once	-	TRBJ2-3	TGCGCCAGCAGCCAAATGGACTGGACTAGCACAGATACGCAGTATTTT	CASSQMDWTSTDTQYF
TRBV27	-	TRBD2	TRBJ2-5	TGTGCCAGCAGTCCAACTAGGCCCCTTTCTCCTAGCGGGGGGGTGGAGACCCAGTACTTC	CASSPTRPLSPSGGVETQYF
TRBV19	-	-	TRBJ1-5	TGTGCCAGTATCGTAGGGGGTGGACTTAGCAATCAGCCCCAGCATTTT	CASIVGGGLSNQPQHF
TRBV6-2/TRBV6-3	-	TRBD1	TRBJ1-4	TGTGCCAGCAGTTACGGACAGGGGGCACTAAATGAAAAACTGTTTTTT	CASSYGQGALNEKLFF
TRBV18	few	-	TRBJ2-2	TGTGCCAGCTCACCAATCCAGGACACCGGGGAGCTGTTTTTT	CASSPIQDTGELFF
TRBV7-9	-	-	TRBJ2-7	TGTGCCAGCAGCCCCGGTGGAGGGGGCAACTACGAGCAGTACTTC	CASSPGGGGNYEQYF
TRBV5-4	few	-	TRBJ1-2	TGTGCCAGCAGCGAGGACGGGGGGGAGGGTTTCTATGGCTACACCTTC	CASSEDGGEGFYGYTF